This T cell receptor (beta chain) was documented in a study of cytomegalovirus exposure and HLA in healthy donors. Study results and caveats: It was in a later analysis that TCR association rates were seen to vary by HLA locus, highest for DRB1 and lowest for HLA-C. Prediction of most subjects' HLA-A and HLA-B alleles by TCR beta sequences was reportedly accurate. Researchers reported in a later analysis that common viral pathogens appeared linked to several top clusters.

Use of 60 Vbeta and 13 Jbeta primers characterized the PCR. Clones were sequenced by immunoSEQ multiplex PCR, and TCRdb holds only the in-frame ones, with some missing. Among approximately 190,000 clones listed, 87% were seen once. For this clone: Its antigen is currently unknown.

Germline V gene sequence: CDR1 SEHNR, CDR2 FQNEAQ (reference sequence). This CDR3 region has 14 residues. Trimming at V came to 5 bases and at J to 7 bases, leaving 3 bases not matched to a gene. Specimen: PBMCs. This chain connects TRBV7-9 to TRBJ1-3; TRBD1 matches 12 bases. This sequence originates from a man aged 25 to 45 in good health and CMV-seronegative. CDR3 DNA: TGTGCCAGCAGCCCCGGGACAGGGGGCAACACCATATATTTT. Translating it yields CASSPGTGGNTIYF.